The 3 T cell receptor beta chains below were found in one sample sequenced in a study of CD8 T cells in Susac syndrome. Reverse transcription used roughly 0.5 to 1 ug RNA and random hexamers. TCRdb called the immunoSEQ multiplex PCR reads again in MiXCR, with one record for every CDR3 protein. This table holds some 65,000 distinct CDR3 sequences, roughly 94% found once. Specimen: CD8+ T cells from PBMCs. Receptors were obtained from a human donor with multiple sclerosis.

The V call is TRBV27, the J call TRBJ1-1; TRBD1 matches at 8 bases. V trimming: 5 bases; J trimming: 5 bases; junction bases outside the gene matches: 4. Germline V gene data show CDR1 as MNHEY and CDR2 as SMNVEV (reference sequence). The CDR3 has 13 residues. The CDR3: CASSEDRATEAFF. CDR3 coding DNA: TGTGCCAGCAGTGAGGACAGGGCGACTGAAGCTTTCTTT.

V usage is TRBV18 and J usage is TRBJ2-5, with D perhaps assigned TRBD1 or TRBD2 (5 bases each). Germline CDR1 is KGHSH and CDR2 is LQKENI. This CDR3 is built from 14 residues. Between the trimmed V and J ends, which lost 3 bases and 5 bases, there was a span of 13 bases. DNA of the CDR3: TGTGCCAGCTCACCGTCGGGGCCTCGGGAGACCCAGTACTTC. Translated, it gives CASSPSGPRETQYF. Looking up the rest from reference TRBV18 and TRBJ2-5 gives the full variable domain: NAGVMQNPRHLVRRRGQEARLRCSPMKGHSHVYWYRQLPEEGLKFMVYLQKENIIDESGMPKERFSAEFPKEGPSILRIQQVVRGDSAAYFCASSPSGPRETQYFGPGTRLLVL.

The chain employs TRBV19 and TRBJ1-1; weak D call: TRBD1 (5 bases). The ends were cut back, 5 bases at V and 4 bases at J, with 8 bases in the middle. Germline V gene data show CDR1 as LNHDA and CDR2 as SQIVND (reference sequence). The CDR3 spans 12 residues. The CDR3 nucleotides read TGTGCCAGTAGTGCTGGGGCCACTGAAGCTTTCTTT. Encoded protein: CASSAGATEAFF.